This entry features one TCR beta chain sequence. The target antigen is unknown. This sample is drawn from a study of cytomegalovirus exposure and HLA in healthy donors. Findings and caveats of the study: The study carried out a later analysis of TCR beta sequences. It associated under 20,000 of them with specific HLA alleles at a false discovery rate of 0.05. Later genetic work tied a missense DCLRE1C variant to beta-chain V and J trimming.

The PCR contained 60 Vbeta and 13 Jbeta primers. The assay was immunoSEQ multiplex PCR, and TCRdb's table has in-frame clones only and misses some. This sample has about 91,000 clones, with 69% found just once. The CDR3 covers 16 residues. The junction had 10 bases not matched to a gene; V was cut back by 6 bases and J by 7 bases. Germline assignment: CDR1 ENHRY and CDR2 SYGVKD. This chain uses TRBV10-3 with TRBJ1-4; 11 bases are a match to TRBD1. Material: PBMCs. The sequence was collected from a female donor in good health and CMV-seronegative. The CDR3 nucleotides are TGTGCCATCAGCCCCCGGCCGGGACAGGGGGGTGAAAAACTGTTTTTT. Encoded protein: CAISPRPGQGGEKLFF.